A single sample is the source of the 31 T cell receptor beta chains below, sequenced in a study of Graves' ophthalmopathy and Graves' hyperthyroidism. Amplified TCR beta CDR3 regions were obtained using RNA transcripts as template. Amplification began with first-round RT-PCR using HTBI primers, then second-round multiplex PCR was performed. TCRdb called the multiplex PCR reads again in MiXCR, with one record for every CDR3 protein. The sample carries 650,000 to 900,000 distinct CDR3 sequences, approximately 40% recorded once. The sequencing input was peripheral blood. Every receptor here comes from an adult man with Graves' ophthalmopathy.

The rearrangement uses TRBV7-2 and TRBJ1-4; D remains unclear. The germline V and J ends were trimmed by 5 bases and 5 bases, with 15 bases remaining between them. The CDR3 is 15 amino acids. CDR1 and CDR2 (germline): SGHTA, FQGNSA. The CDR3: CASSPLATKNEKLFF. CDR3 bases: TGTGCCAGCAGCCCTCTCGCGACAAAGAATGAAAAACTGTTTTTT.

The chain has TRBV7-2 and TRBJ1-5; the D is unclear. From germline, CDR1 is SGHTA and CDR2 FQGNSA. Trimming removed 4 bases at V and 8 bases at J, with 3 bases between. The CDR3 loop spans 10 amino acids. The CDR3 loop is CASSSKPQHF. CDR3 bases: TGTGCCAGCAGCTCCAAGCCCCAGCATTTT.

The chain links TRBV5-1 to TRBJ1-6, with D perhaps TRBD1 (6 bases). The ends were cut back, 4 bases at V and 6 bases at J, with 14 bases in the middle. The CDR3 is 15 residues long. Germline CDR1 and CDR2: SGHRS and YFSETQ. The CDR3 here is CASSPTDRSNSPLHF. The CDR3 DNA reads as TGCGCCAGCAGCCCCACCGACAGGAGTAATTCACCCCTCCACTTT.

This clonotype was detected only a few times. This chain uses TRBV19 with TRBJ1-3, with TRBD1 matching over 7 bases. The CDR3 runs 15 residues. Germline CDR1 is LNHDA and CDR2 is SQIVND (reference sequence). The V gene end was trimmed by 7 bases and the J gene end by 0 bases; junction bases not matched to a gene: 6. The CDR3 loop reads CASKPGDSSGNTIYF. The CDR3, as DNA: TGTGCCAGTAAGCCAGGGGACAGCTCTGGAAACACCATATATTTT.

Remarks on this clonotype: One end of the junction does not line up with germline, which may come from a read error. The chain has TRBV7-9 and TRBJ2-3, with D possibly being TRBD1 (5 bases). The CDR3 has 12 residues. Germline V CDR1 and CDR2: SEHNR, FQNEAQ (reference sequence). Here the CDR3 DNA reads TGTGCCAGTAGCTTGGATGCAGGGACGCAGTATTTT. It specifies CASSLDAGTQYF.

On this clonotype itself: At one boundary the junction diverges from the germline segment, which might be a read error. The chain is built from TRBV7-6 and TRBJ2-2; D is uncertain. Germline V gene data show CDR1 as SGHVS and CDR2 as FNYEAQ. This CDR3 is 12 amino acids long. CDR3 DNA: TGTGTCAGCTGGGTGGTAGCCGGGGAGCTGTTTTTT. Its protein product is CVSWVVAGELFF.

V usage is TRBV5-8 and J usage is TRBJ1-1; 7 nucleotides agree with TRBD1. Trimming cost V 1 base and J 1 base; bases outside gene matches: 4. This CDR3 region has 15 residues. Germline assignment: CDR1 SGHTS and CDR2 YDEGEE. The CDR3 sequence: CASSLSDRANTEAFF. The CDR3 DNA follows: TGTGCCAGCAGCTTGAGCGACAGGGCGAACACTGAAGCTTTCTTT.

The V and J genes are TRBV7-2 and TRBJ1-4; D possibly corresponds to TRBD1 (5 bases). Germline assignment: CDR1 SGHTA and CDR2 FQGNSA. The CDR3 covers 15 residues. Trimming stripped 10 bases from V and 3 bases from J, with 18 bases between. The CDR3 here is CANPGPHAANEKLFF. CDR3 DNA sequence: TGTGCCAACCCGGGACCCCATGCGGCTAATGAAAAACTGTTTTTT.

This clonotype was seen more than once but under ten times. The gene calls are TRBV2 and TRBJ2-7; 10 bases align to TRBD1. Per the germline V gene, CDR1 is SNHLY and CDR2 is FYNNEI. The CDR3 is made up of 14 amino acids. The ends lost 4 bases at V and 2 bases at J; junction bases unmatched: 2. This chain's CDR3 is CASSVGTGAYEQYF. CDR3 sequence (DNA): TGTGCCAGCAGTGTGGGGACAGGGGCCTACGAGCAGTACTTC.

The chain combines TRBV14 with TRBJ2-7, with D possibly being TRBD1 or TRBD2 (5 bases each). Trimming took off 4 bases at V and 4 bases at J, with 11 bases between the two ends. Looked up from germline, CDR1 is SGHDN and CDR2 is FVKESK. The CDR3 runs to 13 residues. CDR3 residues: CASSLRGIYEQYF. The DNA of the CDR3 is TGTGCCAGCAGCCTCCGGGGCATTTACGAGCAGTACTTC.

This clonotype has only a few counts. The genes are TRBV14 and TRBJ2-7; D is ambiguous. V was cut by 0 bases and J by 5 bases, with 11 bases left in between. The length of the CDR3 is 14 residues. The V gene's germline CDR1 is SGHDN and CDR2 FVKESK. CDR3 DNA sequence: TGTGCCAGCAGCCAAGATCGGGTTCGCCACGAGCAGTACTTC. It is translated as CASSQDRVRHEQYF. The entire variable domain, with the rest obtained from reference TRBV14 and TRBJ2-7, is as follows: EAGVTQFPSHSVIEKGQTVTLRCDPISGHDNLYWYRRVMGKEIKFLLHFVKESKQDESGMPNNRFLAERTGGTYSTLKVQPAELEDSGVYFCASSQDRVRHEQYFGPGTRLTVT.

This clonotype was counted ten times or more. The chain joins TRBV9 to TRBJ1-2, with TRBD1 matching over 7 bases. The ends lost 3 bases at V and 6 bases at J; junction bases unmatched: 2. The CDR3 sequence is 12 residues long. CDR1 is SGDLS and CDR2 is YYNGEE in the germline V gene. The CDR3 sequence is CASSDGQDGYTF. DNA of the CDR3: TGTGCCAGCAGCGACGGACAGGATGGCTACACCTTC.

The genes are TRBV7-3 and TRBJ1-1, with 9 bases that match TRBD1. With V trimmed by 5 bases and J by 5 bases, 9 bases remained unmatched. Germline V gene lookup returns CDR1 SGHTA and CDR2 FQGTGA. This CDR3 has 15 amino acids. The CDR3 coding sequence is TGTGCCAGCAGCGGGGGACAGGGCGCGGGGACTGAAGCTTTCTTT. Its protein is CASSGGQGAGTEAFF.

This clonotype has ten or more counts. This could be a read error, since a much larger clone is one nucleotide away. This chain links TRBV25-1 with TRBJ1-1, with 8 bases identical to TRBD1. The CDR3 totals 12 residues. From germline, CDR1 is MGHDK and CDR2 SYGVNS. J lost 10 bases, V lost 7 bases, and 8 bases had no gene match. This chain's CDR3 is CASTTAGGTAFF. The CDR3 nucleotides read TGTGCCAGCACCACGGCAGGGGGCACAGCTTTCTTT.

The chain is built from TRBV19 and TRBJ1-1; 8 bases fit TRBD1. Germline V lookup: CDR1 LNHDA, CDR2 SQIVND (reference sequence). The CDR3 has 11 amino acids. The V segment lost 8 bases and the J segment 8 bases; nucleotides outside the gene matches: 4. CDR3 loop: CASAGQGEAFF. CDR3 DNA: TGTGCCAGTGCCGGACAGGGAGAAGCTTTCTTT. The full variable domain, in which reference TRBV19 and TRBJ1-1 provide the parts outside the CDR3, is DGGITQSPKYLFRKEGQNVTLSCEQNLNHDAMYWYRQDPGQGLRLIYYSQIVNDFQKGDIAEGYSVSREKKESFPLTVTSAQKNPTAFYLCASAGQGEAFFGQGTRLTVV.

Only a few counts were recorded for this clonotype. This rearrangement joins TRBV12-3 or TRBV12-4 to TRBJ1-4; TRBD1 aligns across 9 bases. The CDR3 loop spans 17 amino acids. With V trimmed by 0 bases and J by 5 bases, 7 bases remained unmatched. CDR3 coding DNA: TGTGCCAGCAGTTTAGCGGGGGGGACAGGGCGGAATGAAAAACTGTTTTTT. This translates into CASSLAGGTGRNEKLFF.

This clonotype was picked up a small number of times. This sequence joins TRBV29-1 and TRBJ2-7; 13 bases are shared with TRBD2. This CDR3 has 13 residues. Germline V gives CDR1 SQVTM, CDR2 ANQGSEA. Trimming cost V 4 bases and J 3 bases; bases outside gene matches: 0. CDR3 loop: CSVGLAGGYEQYF. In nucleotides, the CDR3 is TGCAGCGTTGGACTAGCGGGAGGCTACGAGCAGTACTTC.

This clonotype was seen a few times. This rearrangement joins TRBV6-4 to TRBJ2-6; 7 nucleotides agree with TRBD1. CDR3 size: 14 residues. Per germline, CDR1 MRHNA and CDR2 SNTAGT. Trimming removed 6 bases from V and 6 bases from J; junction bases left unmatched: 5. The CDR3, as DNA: TGTGCCAGCAGATCCACAGGGGAGGCCAACGTCCTGACTTTC. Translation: CASRSTGEANVLTF.

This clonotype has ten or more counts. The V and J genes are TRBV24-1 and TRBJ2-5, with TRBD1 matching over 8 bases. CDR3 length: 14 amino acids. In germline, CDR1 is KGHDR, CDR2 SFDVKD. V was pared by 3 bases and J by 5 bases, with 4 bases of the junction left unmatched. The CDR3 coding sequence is TGTGCCACCAGTGATCCAGGGGGCCAGGAGACCCAGTACTTC. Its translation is CATSDPGGQETQYF.

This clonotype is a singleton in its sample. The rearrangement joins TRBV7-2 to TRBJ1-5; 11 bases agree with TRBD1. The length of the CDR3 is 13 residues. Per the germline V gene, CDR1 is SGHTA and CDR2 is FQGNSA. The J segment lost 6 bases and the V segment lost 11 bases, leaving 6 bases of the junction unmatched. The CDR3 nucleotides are TGTGCCTGGAGGGACAGGGGGGGTCAGCCCCAGCATTTT. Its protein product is CAWRDRGGQPQHF.

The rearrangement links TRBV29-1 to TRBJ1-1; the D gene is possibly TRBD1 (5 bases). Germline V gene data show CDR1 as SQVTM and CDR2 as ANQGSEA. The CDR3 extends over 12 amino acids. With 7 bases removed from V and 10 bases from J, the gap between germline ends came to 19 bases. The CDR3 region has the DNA TGCAGCGCCGAAGACCGACACGGGACAGCTTTCTTT. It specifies CSAEDRHGTAFF.

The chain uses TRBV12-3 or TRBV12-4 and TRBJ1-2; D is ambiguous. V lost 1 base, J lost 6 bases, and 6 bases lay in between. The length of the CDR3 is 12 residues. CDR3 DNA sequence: TGTGCCAGCAGTTTAGAGGTGGATGGCTACACCTTC. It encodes CASSLEVDGYTF.

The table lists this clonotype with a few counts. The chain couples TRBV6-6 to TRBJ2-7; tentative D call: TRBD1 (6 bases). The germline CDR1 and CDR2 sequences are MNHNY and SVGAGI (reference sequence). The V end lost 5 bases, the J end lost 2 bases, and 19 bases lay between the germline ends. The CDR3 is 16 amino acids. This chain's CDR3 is CASSEAIGDTTYEQYF. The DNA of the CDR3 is TGTGCCAGCAGTGAAGCGATTGGGGACACGACCTACGAGCAGTACTTC.

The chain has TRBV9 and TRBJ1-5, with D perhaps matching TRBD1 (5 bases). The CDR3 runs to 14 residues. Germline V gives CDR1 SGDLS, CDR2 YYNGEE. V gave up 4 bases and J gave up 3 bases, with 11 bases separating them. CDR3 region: CASSRGNVNQPQHF. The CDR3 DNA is TGTGCCAGCAGCAGGGGAAACGTCAATCAGCCCCAGCATTTT.

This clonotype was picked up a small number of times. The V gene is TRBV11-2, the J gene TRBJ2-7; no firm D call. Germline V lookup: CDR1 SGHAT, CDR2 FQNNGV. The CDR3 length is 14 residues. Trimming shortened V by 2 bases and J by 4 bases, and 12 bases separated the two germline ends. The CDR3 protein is CASSLLSSSYEQYF. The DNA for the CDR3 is TGTGCCAGCAGCTTATTGTCAAGTTCTTACGAGCAGTACTTC. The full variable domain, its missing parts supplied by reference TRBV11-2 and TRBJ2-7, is EAGVAQSPRYKIIEKRQSVAFWCNPISGHATLYWYQQILGQGPKLLIQFQNNGVVDDSQLPKDRFSAERLKGVDSTLKIQPAKLEDSAVYLCASSLLSSSYEQYFGPGTRLTVT.

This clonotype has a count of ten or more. CDR3 sequence reads: CSARDRLAGEQYF. CDR3 in DNA: TGCAGTGCTAGAGATCGGCTAGCGGGCGAGCAGTACTTC. The chain is built from TRBV20-1 and TRBJ2-7; 8 bases are a match to TRBD2. Per germline, CDR1 DFQATT and CDR2 SNEGSKA (reference sequence). This CDR3 contains 13 residues. With 0 bases clipped from V and 6 bases from J, the junction kept 4 bases outside the gene matches.

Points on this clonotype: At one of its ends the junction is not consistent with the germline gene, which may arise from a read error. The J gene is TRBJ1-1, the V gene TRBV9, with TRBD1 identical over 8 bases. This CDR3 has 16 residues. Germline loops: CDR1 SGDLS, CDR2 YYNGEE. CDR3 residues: CASSLAAGGGYTEAFF. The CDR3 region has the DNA TGCGCCAGCAGCTTGGCGGCAGGGGGCGGGTACACTGAAGCTTTCTTT.

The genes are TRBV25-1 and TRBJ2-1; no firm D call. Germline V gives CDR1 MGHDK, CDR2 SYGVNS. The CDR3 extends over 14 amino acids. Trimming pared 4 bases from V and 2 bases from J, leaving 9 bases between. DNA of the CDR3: TGTGCCAGCAGTGTGGCAGGTACCTACAATGAGCAGTTCTTC. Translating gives CASSVAGTYNEQFF.

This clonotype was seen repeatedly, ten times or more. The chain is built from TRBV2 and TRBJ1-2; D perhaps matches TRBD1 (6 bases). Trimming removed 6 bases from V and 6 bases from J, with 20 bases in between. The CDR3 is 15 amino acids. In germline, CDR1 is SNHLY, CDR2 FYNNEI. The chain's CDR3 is CASSPLTGSRDGYTF. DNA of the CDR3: TGTGCCAGCAGCCCCCTGACAGGAAGCCGGGATGGCTACACCTTC.

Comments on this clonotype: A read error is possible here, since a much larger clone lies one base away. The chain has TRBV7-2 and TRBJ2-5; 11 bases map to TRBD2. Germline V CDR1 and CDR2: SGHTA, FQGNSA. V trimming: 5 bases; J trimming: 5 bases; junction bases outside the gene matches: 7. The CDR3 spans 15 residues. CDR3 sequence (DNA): TGTACCAGCAGCGGCCTAGCGGGGGGCGGGGAGACCCAGTACTTC. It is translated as CTSSGLAGGGETQYF.

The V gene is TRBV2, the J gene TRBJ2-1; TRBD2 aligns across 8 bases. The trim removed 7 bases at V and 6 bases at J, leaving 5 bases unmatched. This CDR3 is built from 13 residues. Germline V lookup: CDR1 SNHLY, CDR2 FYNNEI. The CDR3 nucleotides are TGTGCCAGCAAAGCGGGGGCCTCCAATGAGCAGTTCTTC. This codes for CASKAGASNEQFF.